These 19 T cell receptor beta chains share one sample of origin, sequenced in a study of cytomegalovirus exposure and HLA in healthy donors. The PCR made use of 60 Vbeta and 13 Jbeta primers. Profiling relied on immunoSEQ multiplex PCR, and the TCRdb table lists in-frame clones only, not all of them. The sample gives some 80,000 clones, around 81% of which show up once; roughly 1.7% is in the top ten. Specimen: PBMCs. Receptors were obtained from a man aged 35-49 years in good health and CMV-seronegative.

The chain recombines TRBV7-6 with TRBJ1-3, with D perhaps matching TRBD1 (5 bases). The germline V and J ends were trimmed by 5 bases and 7 bases, with 12 bases remaining between them. The CDR3 runs to 13 residues. From germline, CDR1 is SGHVS and CDR2 FNYEAQ. The CDR3 loop reads CASSPFGGNTIYF. The CDR3 DNA is TGTGCCAGCAGCCCCTTTGGGGGGAACACCATATATTTT.

This chain links TRBV13 with TRBJ1-2, with 9 positions matching TRBD1. Unmatched junction bases numbered 2, after V lost 4 bases and J lost 2 bases. CDR3 length equals 14 residues. Germline loops: CDR1 PRHDT, CDR2 FYEKMQ (reference sequence). Written as DNA, the CDR3 is TGTGCCAGCAGCTGGGGGACAGGGAACTATGGCTACACCTTC. It codes for CASSWGTGNYGYTF.

The CDR3 protein is CASSPPTGSVYNEQFF. CDR3 DNA sequence: TGTGCCAGCTCACCACCGACAGGTTCAGTCTACAATGAGCAGTTCTTC. V is TRBV18 and J is TRBJ2-1; D may be TRBD1 (6 bases). V was trimmed by 0 bases and J by 3 bases, leaving 12 bases between them. The CDR3 loop spans 16 amino acids. Germline V gives CDR1 KGHSH, CDR2 LQKENI.

The chain employs TRBV30 and TRBJ1-2; D gene uncertain. V dropped 3 bases and J dropped 0 bases, with 11 bases sitting between them. Germline CDR1 is GTSNPN and CDR2 is SVGIG (reference sequence). The CDR3 spans 14 residues. Here the CDR3 reads CAWSLPPSNYGYTF. The DNA for the CDR3 is TGTGCCTGGAGCCTCCCCCCCTCTAACTATGGCTACACCTTC.

V and J are TRBV5-1 and TRBJ2-2; weak D call: TRBD2 (5 bases). Trimming shortened V by 1 base and J by 0 bases, and 13 bases separated the two germline ends. CDR3 length equals 17 residues. Germline assignment: CDR1 SGHRS and CDR2 YFSETQ. CDR3 bases: TGCGCCAGCAGCTTGAGGACTCACGGGACGAACACCGGGGAGCTGTTTTTT. Amino acids: CASSLRTHGTNTGELFF.

The CDR3 reads CASSPAGGGEAFF. As DNA, the CDR3 is TGTGCCAGCTCACCCGCGGGGGGCGGGGAAGCTTTCTTT. V gene TRBV18 combines with J gene TRBJ1-1; possible D gene TRBD1, 6 bases. Germline assignment: CDR1 KGHSH and CDR2 LQKENI. This CDR3 spans 13 amino acids. The V end lost 3 bases, the J end lost 8 bases, and 13 bases lay between the germline ends. Based on the CDR3 plus reference TRBV18 and TRBJ1-1, the full variable domain is NAGVMQNPRHLVRRRGQEARLRCSPMKGHSHVYWYRQLPEEGLKFMVYLQKENIIDESGMPKERFSAEFPKEGPSILRIQQVVRGDSAAYFCASSPAGGGEAFFGQGTRLTVV.

This chain joins TRBV27 and TRBJ1-6; 8 bases map to TRBD1. Germline V gene sequence: CDR1 MNHEY, CDR2 SMNVEV (reference sequence). This CDR3 spans 14 amino acids. The V gene end was trimmed by 5 bases and the J gene end by 10 bases; junction bases not matched to a gene: 7. CDR3 bases: TGTGCCAGCAGTCCAGACAGGGGTAGCTCACCCCTCCACTTT. The encoded protein is CASSPDRGSSPLHF.

The chain recombines TRBV7-9 with TRBJ2-1; 9 bases align to TRBD2. Germline V lookup: CDR1 SEHNR, CDR2 FQNEAQ (reference sequence). After removal of 3 bases from V and 8 bases from J, the junction contained 14 bases not matched to a gene. This CDR3 has 17 amino acids. CDR3 in amino acids: CASSLGLAGTYFDEQFF. Here the CDR3 DNA reads TGTGCCAGCAGCTTGGGACTAGCAGGGACCTACTTCGATGAGCAGTTCTTC. Drawing the rest from reference TRBV7-9 and TRBJ2-1, the complete variable domain is DTGVSQNPRHKITKRGQNVTFRCDPISEHNRLYWYRQTLGQGPEFLTYFQNEAQLEKSRLLSDRFSAERPKGSFSTLEIQRTEQGDSAMYLCASSLGLAGTYFDEQFFGPGTRLTVL.

With respect to this clone: Its ends do not fully match the called genes, so a read error is possible. The J gene is TRBJ2-7, the V gene TRBV5-1, with 8 bases identical to TRBD1. Per the germline V gene, CDR1 is SGHRS and CDR2 is YFSETQ. The CDR3 is 14 residues long. Here the CDR3 reads CANSLRTGIHEQYF. As DNA, the CDR3 is TGCGCCAACAGCTTGAGGACAGGGATCCACGAGCAGTACTTC.

The V call is TRBV11-1, the J call TRBJ2-1, with 11 bases lining up with TRBD1. CDR3 length: 16 residues. V lost 1 base to trimming and J lost 9 bases; unmatched junction nucleotides: 8. Germline V gene lookup returns CDR1 SGHAT and CDR2 FQDESV (reference sequence). CDR3: CASSLEFGQGASEQFF. CDR3 DNA: TGTGCCAGCAGCTTAGAATTCGGACAGGGGGCTAGTGAGCAGTTCTTC.

The chain couples TRBV28 to TRBJ1-1; no firm D call. The CDR3 sequence is 11 residues long. With 8 bases removed from V and 5 bases from J, the gap between germline ends came to 9 bases. Looked up from germline, CDR1 is MDHEN and CDR2 is SYDVKM. The CDR3 DNA reads as TGTGCCAGCGTTTCTCTGACTGAAGCTTTCTTT. This codes for CASVSLTEAFF.

The chain combines TRBV19 with TRBJ1-1, with D perhaps matching TRBD1 (5 bases). V was pared by 8 bases and J by 3 bases, with 13 bases between. Germline V lookup: CDR1 LNHDA, CDR2 SQIVND (reference sequence). The CDR3 sequence is 13 residues long. The CDR3 DNA reads as TGTGCCAGTCGGACATCCTGGGACACTGAAGCTTTCTTT. Translation: CASRTSWDTEAFF.

This rearrangement joins TRBV2 to TRBJ2-7; 7 bases match TRBD1. The CDR3 is 15 amino acids. Germline V CDR1 and CDR2: SNHLY, FYNNEI. The junction had 8 bases not matched to a gene; V was cut back by 6 bases and J by 0 bases. CDR3 nucleotide sequence: TGTGCCAGCAGCCCCCCGGGACAGATCTCCTACGAGCAGTACTTC. This sequence encodes CASSPPGQISYEQYF.

The CDR3 is CASRENGGDTQYF. The CDR3 bases are TGTGCCAGCAGAGAGAACGGCGGGGATACGCAGTATTTT. V is TRBV6-6 and J is TRBJ2-3; D is possibly TRBD2 (5 bases). Germline V gene lookup returns CDR1 MNHNY and CDR2 SVGAGI (reference sequence). The CDR3 runs to 13 residues. V lost 6 bases to trimming and J lost 6 bases, with 13 bases between them.

The chain combines TRBV28 with TRBJ1-2, with 10 nucleotides matching TRBD1. The CDR3 sequence is 16 residues long. The germline V gene encodes CDR1 MDHEN and CDR2 SYDVKM. The trim removed 8 bases at V and 3 bases at J, leaving 12 bases unmatched. CDR3 DNA sequence: TGTGCCAGCGGGGAAATTGACAGGGGGCCTTACTATGGCTACACCTTC. Encoded protein: CASGEIDRGPYYGYTF.

This rearrangement joins TRBV7-2 to TRBJ2-1, with 12 positions matching TRBD2. With 5 bases clipped from V and 2 bases from J, the junction kept 7 bases outside the gene matches. CDR3 length: 17 amino acids. The germline V gene encodes CDR1 SGHTA and CDR2 FQGNSA. The CDR3 DNA sequence: TGTGCCAGCAGCCTCCGGACTAGCGGGATGGCCTACAATGAGCAGTTCTTC. Residues: CASSLRTSGMAYNEQFF.

The rearrangement joins TRBV27 to TRBJ1-1; D ambiguous. The CDR3 consists of 12 residues. Germline CDR1 reads MNHEY; CDR2 reads SMNVEV (reference sequence). The V and J ends lost 8 bases and 6 bases respectively, with 13 bases between them. Here the CDR3 DNA reads TGTGCCAGCCGCGGGTACGAGGCTGAAGCTTTCTTT. Protein: CASRGYEAEAFF.

This clone was picked up a small number of times. The CDR3 DNA reads TGTGCCAGCAGTGAATCCGTGGCGGATCAGCCCCAGCATTTT. Residues: CASSESVADQPQHF. This chain links TRBV2 with TRBJ1-5; D call uncertain. V was shortened by 2 bases and J by 5 bases, with 10 bases between the two germline ends. The CDR3 is 14 residues long. Germline CDR1 and CDR2: SNHLY and FYNNEI.

The V call is TRBV7-2, the J call TRBJ2-1, with 9 positions matching TRBD1. V shed 11 bases, J shed 2 bases, and the junction held 4 bases outside the gene matches. The V gene's germline CDR1 is SGHTA and CDR2 FQGNSA. This CDR3 region has 13 residues. CDR3 amino acids: CASGQGTYNEQFF. CDR3 nucleotides: TGTGCCTCCGGACAGGGGACCTACAATGAGCAGTTCTTC.